The source of this T cell receptor beta chain is a study of shared clonotypes between healthy human individuals (dated by TCRdb to the early 2020s). In terms of the full investigation: The cohort comprised a couple of women and three men aged 18 to 49 years. For each donor, CD4 naive and CD4 memory were each given three plates, CD8 naive was given two plates, and CD8 memory was given one plate. The study deeply sequenced blood TCR repertoires of about five healthy adults to estimate repertoire size and the extent of clonotype sharing between individuals. Different laboratories and diverse techniques were used to prepare libraries and sequence TCR repertoires, to increase sequencing depth and limit assay-specific biases. Per donor, leukapheresis produced somewhere between about 0.94 and 9 billion PBMCs. Here is what the overall study found, with its caveats: Naive subsets generally had larger estimated clonotype richness than memory subsets. Sampling was restricted to blood, and TCR repertoires in tissue are likely to differ from TCR repertoires in blood. Clonotypes shared by all four sorted-subset donors showed higher generation probabilities than non-shared clonotypes. Pairwise subsampling led to the expectation that sequencing depth would affect the degree of clonotype sharing among donors. When a handful of donors were compared, the shared fraction of clonotypes was approximately 5% for naive CD4, approximately 3.5% for naive CD8, more than 2% for memory CD4, and roughly 0.4% for memory CD8. The genetic and exposure-history diversity represented was limited by the small number of donors. Rarefaction of sorted-subset datasets indicated incomplete sequencing despite the large sequencing depth.

Using the deep immunoSEQ assay, multiplex PCR amplified TCR CDR3 regions from genomic DNA. For each cell subset, the extracted genomic DNA was distributed evenly across all wells of several immunoSEQ 96-well plates, and each plate served as one replicate. Each replicate PCR for sorted subsets received about 210 ng genomic DNA, equal to 30,000 or so T cell genomes. The purified libraries were quantified using a Qubit 3.0 fluorometer, sized with a Bioanalyzer 2100, and then quantified again using the KAPA Library Quantification kit. Every immunoSEQ 96-well plate was sequenced on a dedicated single-read 150-cycle Illumina NextSeq 550 flow cell. The authors' analysis ran thus. Because the immunoSEQ output held only junctional sequences and lacked quality scores, the filtering could not match the filtering applied to full-length reads. To assign V/J genes and CDR3, sequences were annotated using PyIR, a Python wrapper for IgBLAST v1.9, with IMGT germline references. Reads with weak V/J assignments (E-value above 1e-6), missing CDR3, stop codons, out-of-frame junctions, or ambiguous translated residues were removed. A V3J clonotype was defined by an identical inferred V gene, J gene, and CDR3 amino acid sequence. The percentage overlap between two repertoires was calculated by dividing the number of shared unique clonotypes by the size of the smaller repertoire. Richness of each repertoire was evaluated using RTK rarefaction, the Chao1 estimator, and Recon v2.1 estimates of unobserved clonotypes. Generation probabilities were computed with OLGA for all TCRbeta clonotypes obtained by the gDNA method from several donors. TCRdb's version of the immuneACCESS table is confined to in-frame rearrangements and falls short of the full clone set. An unresolved V gene accounts for under half of the shortfall where checked; the remainder is of unknown origin. The D gene and trimming were derived from the DNA, and the V and J assignments and clone size from that table. This sample has about 1.1 million clones in its table, and approximately 75% of those were observed once. Of the sample, almost 0.9% is held by the ten largest clones.

V loses 5 bases of germline sequence and J loses 8 bases, and the interval between the two ends is 12 bases. From cysteine to phenylalanine, the CDR3 is 13 amino acids long. Only the CDR3 DNA stays, 39 bases, in frame from base 1. From the germline V gene, CDR1 is KGHSH and CDR2 is LQKENI. With respect to this clone: The antigen it binds to is not known. No base qualities exist here, and no much larger clone lies one base off it.

The donors were healthy, HIV-negative adults with no recently reported acute infections or vaccinations. Only Caucasian adults living in Nashville, Tennessee, USA were represented among the donors. CD4+ T cells were enriched by magnetic negative selection, after which naive cells were positively selected on CD45RA and the negative fraction was taken as the memory subset. Blood was obtained by leukapheresis, after which PBMCs were separated by Ficoll-Histopaque density gradient centrifugation and cryopreserved in liquid nitrogen vapor phase. Analytical flow cytometry was used to check the purity and quantity of each magnetically sorted T cell population. Genomic DNA was isolated from every sorted fraction and measured by UV absorbance on a Nanodrop 2000c.

The chain joins TRBV18 to TRBJ1-4, with TRBD1 perhaps the D gene, on 6 matching bases. This clonotype originated in a man aged 18 to 30 in good health. Some clones in this sample may be carry-over from other donors' samples. Sequencing was done on a sample of memory CD4+ T cells from PBMCs. The label giving this sample's cell subset or site can be read as: CD45RA-negative fraction. CDR3 protein: CASSVQGKEKLFF. The base sequence is TGTGCCAGCTCAGTACAGGGAAAGGAAAAACTGTTTTTT.